These T cell receptor beta chains were read from a single sample in a study of blood T cells in healthy people across ages. TCRdb redid the calling of the 5' RACE reads with MiXCR, one entry per CDR3 protein. The sample carries around 1.7 million distinct CDR3 sequences, 28% recorded once. Sequenced: blood. These receptors were taken from a woman aged 30 to 39 in good health. Each CDR3 is given with its conserved first and last residue. The D gene is left open where the match is weak. Clone size is given for some rows only: seen once, a few or many times, or a class if the clone is expanded.

v_call: TRBV6-6
d_call: -
j_call: TRBJ1-5
clone_size: few
cdr3_aa: CASSYRDQPQHF
cdr3_nt: TGTGCCAGCAGTTATCGTGATCAGCCCCAGCATTTT

v_call: TRBV27
d_call: TRBD1
j_call: TRBJ1-1
clone_size: -
cdr3_aa: CASSFTGQGMNTEAFF
cdr3_nt: TGTGCCAGCAGTTTCACCGGACAGGGGATGAACACTGAAGCTTTCTTT

v_call: TRBV12-3/TRBV12-4
d_call: TRBD1
j_call: TRBJ1-2
clone_size: few
cdr3_aa: CASSLHGTGNGYTF
cdr3_nt: TGTGCCAGCAGTTTACACGGGACAGGGAATGGCTACACCTTC

v_call: TRBV28
d_call: TRBD2
j_call: TRBJ2-7
clone_size: few
cdr3_aa: CASWGGAYEQYF
cdr3_nt: TGTGCCAGCTGGGGGGGAGCTTACGAGCAGTACTTC

v_call: TRBV7-2
d_call: -
j_call: TRBJ1-2
clone_size: -
cdr3_aa: CASSVDRTYGYTF
cdr3_nt: TGTGCCAGCAGCGTTGACAGGACCTATGGCTACACCTTC

v_call: TRBV29-1
d_call: -
j_call: TRBJ2-7
clone_size: many
cdr3_aa: CSVSVPTYEQYF
cdr3_nt: TGCAGCGTTTCGGTCCCGACCTACGAGCAGTACTTC

v_call: TRBV12-3/TRBV12-4
d_call: TRBD1
j_call: TRBJ1-5
clone_size: many
cdr3_aa: CASSGDRAGNQPQHF
cdr3_nt: TGTGCCAGCAGTGGGGACAGGGCCGGCAATCAGCCCCAGCATTTT

v_call: TRBV29-1
d_call: -
j_call: TRBJ1-1
clone_size: -
cdr3_aa: CSVDTGGTEAFF
cdr3_nt: TGCAGCGTTGATACGGGGGGAACTGAAGCTTTCTTT

v_call: TRBV5-1
d_call: -
j_call: TRBJ2-7
clone_size: -
cdr3_aa: CASSLGEGQYF
cdr3_nt: TGCGCCAGCAGCTTGGGAGAAGGGCAGTACTTC

v_call: TRBV6-2/TRBV6-3
d_call: -
j_call: TRBJ2-7
clone_size: few
cdr3_aa: CATATTDSIVSYEQYF
cdr3_nt: TGTGCCACTGCAACCACGGACAGCATCGTTTCCTACGAGCAGTACTTC

v_call: TRBV6-6
d_call: TRBD2
j_call: TRBJ2-5
clone_size: -
cdr3_aa: CASSGISGGKTQYF
cdr3_nt: TGTGCCAGCAGTGGGATTAGCGGGGGAAAGACCCAGTACTTC

v_call: TRBV20-1
d_call: TRBD1
j_call: TRBJ2-1
clone_size: -
cdr3_aa: CSAPGQGAGNEQFF
cdr3_nt: TGCAGTGCCCCTGGACAGGGAGCTGGGAATGAGCAGTTCTTC

v_call: TRBV7-2
d_call: TRBD2
j_call: TRBJ2-3
clone_size: few
cdr3_aa: CASSDGTSGPHSTDTQYF
cdr3_nt: TGTGCCAGCAGCGATGGTACTAGCGGGCCCCATAGCACAGATACGCAGTATTTT

v_call: TRBV2
d_call: TRBD1
j_call: TRBJ1-2
clone_size: -
cdr3_aa: CASTGQGTGGYTF
cdr3_nt: TGTGCCAGCACGGGACAGGGAACGGGTGGCTACACCTTC

v_call: TRBV12-3/TRBV12-4
d_call: -
j_call: TRBJ1-6
clone_size: -
cdr3_aa: CASSPGLVNNSPLHF
cdr3_nt: TGTGCCAGCAGTCCAGGGTTAGTCAATAATTCACCCCTCCACTTT

v_call: TRBV5-1
d_call: TRBD2
j_call: TRBJ2-1
clone_size: -
cdr3_aa: CASSLNPAGEQEQFF
cdr3_nt: TGCGCCAGCAGCTTGAATCCAGCGGGAGAGCAAGAGCAGTTCTTC

v_call: TRBV7-8
d_call: -
j_call: TRBJ2-7
clone_size: few
cdr3_aa: CASSSGPYRHEQYF
cdr3_nt: TGTGCCAGCAGCTCGGGCCCCTACCGTCACGAGCAGTACTTC

v_call: TRBV14
d_call: -
j_call: TRBJ1-2
clone_size: few
cdr3_aa: CASSQNREGYTF
cdr3_nt: TGTGCCAGCAGCCAAAATAGAGAAGGCTACACCTTC

v_call: TRBV21-1
d_call: -
j_call: TRBJ1-1
clone_size: few
cdr3_aa: CASSKYRNTEAFF
cdr3_nt: TGTGCCAGCAGCAAATACAGGAACACTGAAGCTTTCTTT

v_call: TRBV7-2
d_call: TRBD2
j_call: TRBJ2-1
clone_size: many
cdr3_aa: CASSPRLAGNEQFF
cdr3_nt: TGTGCCAGCAGCCCTCGACTAGCAGGCAATGAGCAGTTCTTC

v_call: TRBV29-1
d_call: TRBD2
j_call: TRBJ2-3
clone_size: many
cdr3_aa: CSASTSVGTDTQYF
cdr3_nt: TGCAGCGCCTCTACTAGCGTGGGCACAGATACGCAGTATTTT

v_call: TRBV5-4
d_call: -
j_call: TRBJ2-2
clone_size: -
cdr3_aa: CASSLDSLVEEFTGELFF
cdr3_nt: TGTGCCAGCAGCTTGGACAGTTTAGTAGAGGAATTCACCGGGGAGCTGTTTTTT

v_call: TRBV7-2
d_call: -
j_call: TRBJ1-5
clone_size: -
cdr3_aa: CASSPRVGDNQPQHF
cdr3_nt: TGTGCCAGCAGCCCCCGGGTGGGGGACAATCAGCCCCAGCATTTT

v_call: TRBV7-6
d_call: TRBD2
j_call: TRBJ2-5
clone_size: -
cdr3_aa: CASSSLAGKETQYF
cdr3_nt: TGTGCCAGCAGTTCCCTAGCGGGTAAAGAGACCCAGTACTTC

v_call: TRBV12-3/TRBV12-4
d_call: TRBD1
j_call: TRBJ1-5
clone_size: few
cdr3_aa: CASGRTGGGQPQHF
cdr3_nt: TGTGCCAGCGGACGGACAGGGGGCGGCCAGCCCCAGCATTTT

v_call: TRBV3-1
d_call: -
j_call: TRBJ1-2
clone_size: -
cdr3_aa: CASRRGESYGYTF
cdr3_nt: TGTGCCAGCCGTCGCGGGGAGTCCTATGGCTACACCTTC

v_call: TRBV29-1
d_call: -
j_call: TRBJ2-1
clone_size: many
cdr3_aa: CSNLAGTHNEQFF
cdr3_nt: TGCAGCAACCTAGCAGGGACTCACAATGAGCAGTTCTTC

v_call: TRBV4-3
d_call: TRBD1
j_call: TRBJ1-5
clone_size: -
cdr3_aa: CASSQGDDRGRNQPQHF
cdr3_nt: TGCGCCAGCAGCCAAGGGGACGACAGGGGGCGAAATCAGCCCCAGCATTTT

v_call: TRBV7-6
d_call: -
j_call: TRBJ2-5
clone_size: many
cdr3_aa: CASSSTSGRGTQYF
cdr3_nt: TGTGCCAGCAGCTCAACCTCCGGTCGGGGGACCCAGTACTTC

v_call: TRBV5-1
d_call: TRBD2
j_call: TRBJ2-3
clone_size: few
cdr3_aa: CASSLGTSGRATDTQYF
cdr3_nt: TGCGCCAGCAGCTTGGGGACTAGCGGTAGAGCCACAGATACGCAGTATTTT

v_call: TRBV7-6
d_call: -
j_call: TRBJ2-7
clone_size: -
cdr3_aa: CACSRVSDEQYF
cdr3_nt: TGTGCCTGCAGCCGCGTGTCCGACGAGCAGTACTTC

v_call: TRBV5-5
d_call: -
j_call: TRBJ2-3
clone_size: -
cdr3_aa: CASSLGVGLEQDTQYF
cdr3_nt: TGTGCCAGCAGCTTGGGGGTGGGACTCGAGCAAGATACGCAGTATTTT

v_call: TRBV13
d_call: -
j_call: TRBJ2-7
clone_size: few
cdr3_aa: CASSLGGGFYEQYF
cdr3_nt: TGTGCCAGCAGCTTAGGAGGAGGTTTTTACGAGCAGTACTTC

v_call: TRBV2
d_call: TRBD1
j_call: TRBJ2-1
clone_size: many
cdr3_aa: CASSGNRGVTYNEQFF
cdr3_nt: TGTGCCAGCAGTGGAAACAGGGGGGTCACCTACAATGAGCAGTTCTTC

v_call: TRBV4-1
d_call: TRBD2
j_call: TRBJ2-6
clone_size: -
cdr3_aa: CASSQVTTSSGANVPTF
cdr3_nt: TGCGCCAGCAGCCAAGTAACGACTAGCTCTGGGGCCAACGTCCCGACTTTC

v_call: TRBV20-1
d_call: -
j_call: TRBJ1-2
clone_size: many
cdr3_aa: CSARSVYGYTF
cdr3_nt: TGCAGTGCCAGAAGCGTTTATGGCTACACCTTC

v_call: TRBV29-1
d_call: -
j_call: TRBJ1-2
clone_size: many
cdr3_aa: CSGFRTDHGYTF
cdr3_nt: TGCAGCGGATTCCGGACAGATCATGGCTACACCTTC